These 22 T cell receptor beta chains were all obtained from the same sample, sequenced in a study of post-analysis software for immune sequencing data. Study outcomes and limitations: Patients had higher frequencies than controls of five TRBV segments, including TRBV5-6, TRBV5-1 and TRBV20-1.

Included in the TCR beta cDNA libraries were unique molecular identifiers. TCRdb independently ran MiXCR on the PCR reads; one entry per CDR3 protein. The profile shows 750,000 to 900,000 distinct CDR3 sequences, 35% to 55% of them singletons. These TCRs' antigens remain unknown. Sequencing was done on a sample of blood. These receptors were collected from a girl aged 10 to 17 with multiple sclerosis.

The rearrangement joins TRBV20-1 to TRBJ1-2; 7 bases map to TRBD1. J was trimmed by 6 bases and V by 0 bases; bases with no gene match: 7. The CDR3 contains 14 residues. Germline CDR1 and CDR2: DFQATT and SNEGSKA (reference sequence). The CDR3 DNA sequence: TGCAGTGCTAGAGACCACAGGGGTGGCGATGGCTACACCTTC. Protein product: CSARDHRGGDGYTF.

The rearrangement uses TRBV6-2 or TRBV6-3 and TRBJ2-1; D is perhaps TRBD1 (5 bases). Germline loops: CDR1 MNHEY, CDR2 SVGEGT. Trimming left V 2 bases short and J 0 bases short, with 8 bases between. The CDR3 runs to 15 residues. Here the CDR3 DNA reads TGTGCCAGCAGTTACGGACACGGCTCCTACAATGAGCAGTTCTTC. This sequence encodes CASSYGHGSYNEQFF.

This clonotype was picked up many times. The V and J genes are TRBV7-9 and TRBJ2-7, with D possibly matching TRBD2 (5 bases). This CDR3 has 12 residues. V shed 1 base and J shed 7 bases, with 8 bases lying between them. The V gene's germline CDR1 is SEHNR and CDR2 FQNEAQ (reference sequence). The CDR3 reads CASSLGTGEQYF. The CDR3 DNA sequence: TGTGCCAGCAGCTTAGGGACTGGGGAGCAGTACTTC.

This clonotype showed up just a few times. The chain is built from TRBV4-3 and TRBJ1-1, with D unresolved. The CDR3 length is 13 residues. Germline-derived CDR1 and CDR2 are LGHNA and YSLEER. With 1 base removed from V and 6 bases from J, the gap between germline ends came to 9 bases. The CDR3 is CASSQGVRAEAFF. The CDR3 bases are TGCGCCAGCAGCCAAGGGGTGAGGGCTGAAGCTTTCTTT.

The rearrangement uses TRBV5-1 and TRBJ2-5; unclear D gene. The J call may be in error: the DNA end matches TRBJ2-7 better. The CDR3 is 14 amino acids. Per the germline V gene, CDR1 is SGHRS and CDR2 is YFSETQ. The CDR3 protein is CASSLVGNRYEQYF. The CDR3 nucleotides read TGCGCCAGCAGCTTGGTTGGGAATCGGTACGAGCAGTACTTC.

The table lists this clonotype with a few counts. The chain links TRBV12-3 or TRBV12-4 to TRBJ1-2, with D uncertain. The germline V and J ends were trimmed by 7 bases and 1 base, with 16 bases remaining between them. The CDR3 is 15 amino acids. CDR3 bases: TGTGCCAGCACCCGAACACTGGGCGTTAACTATGGCTACACCTTC. Translating it yields CASTRTLGVNYGYTF.

J is TRBJ1-5 and V is TRBV19, with D possibly being TRBD1 (6 bases). V gave up 3 bases and J gave up 4 bases, with 10 bases separating them. The CDR3 length is 14 residues. The germline V gene has CDR1 LNHDA and CDR2 SQIVND (reference sequence). DNA of the CDR3: TGTGCCAGTAGTATTTTCGGGACAAATCAGCCCCAGCATTTT. It encodes CASSIFGTNQPQHF.

CDR3 coding DNA: TGTGCCAGCAGCCCCCCCGGCAACCACTACAATGAGCAGTTCTTC. Translated, it gives CASSPPGNHYNEQFF. This sequence joins TRBV7-3 and TRBJ2-1, with D unresolved. The CDR3 is 15 residues long. Trimming stripped 5 bases from V and 3 bases from J, with 14 bases between. Germline V lookup: CDR1 SGHTA, CDR2 FQGTGA.

This clonotype turned up a few times. The gene calls are TRBV15 and TRBJ2-7, with 12 bases aligning to TRBD2. This CDR3 contains 17 residues. V lost 0 bases to trimming and J lost 5 bases; unmatched junction nucleotides: 8. Looked up from germline, CDR1 is LNHNV and CDR2 is YYDKDF (reference sequence). The CDR3 coding sequence is TGTGCCACCAGCAGAGAGTTGAGACTAGCGGGAGTAGACGAGCAGTACTTC. Amino acids: CATSRELRLAGVDEQYF.

The chain carries TRBV2 and TRBJ1-5; D call uncertain. CDR1 and CDR2 from the germline V gene are SNHLY and FYNNEI. Trimming cost V 5 bases and J 2 bases, with 19 bases left between them. This CDR3 has 17 residues. CDR3 sequence (DNA): TGTGCCAGCAGTCCCACACCACCCGGCAGGCGCAATCAGCCCCAGCATTTT. This gives the protein CASSPTPPGRRNQPQHF.

The chain links TRBV7-3 to TRBJ2-1; TRBD2 matches 9 bases. The V gene's germline CDR1 is SGHTA and CDR2 FQGTGA. This CDR3 has 16 amino acids. J gave up 7 bases and V 5 bases, and 12 bases lay outside the gene matches. This CDR3 is CASSPPRLADSNEQFF. In DNA form, the CDR3 reads TGTGCCAGCAGCCCCCCCCGACTAGCGGACTCGAATGAGCAGTTCTTC.

The chain joins TRBV7-2 to TRBJ1-1; 9 positions match TRBD1. This CDR3 contains 13 residues. Trimming took 4 bases from V and 8 from J; bases not matched to a gene: 5. Looked up from germline, CDR1 is SGHTA and CDR2 is FQGNSA. The CDR3: CASSSDRGLEAFF. DNA for the CDR3: TGTGCCAGCAGCTCGGACAGGGGCTTGGAAGCTTTCTTT.

The rearrangement joins TRBV9 to TRBJ2-7, with TRBD1 matching 9 bases. Germline CDR1 reads SGDLS; CDR2 reads YYNGEE. The ends lost 3 bases at V and 1 base at J; junction bases unmatched: 5. The CDR3 covers 15 residues. CDR3 sequence: CASSAGQGLSYEQYF. DNA of the CDR3: TGTGCCAGCAGCGCCGGACAGGGGCTGTCCTACGAGCAGTACTTC.

The chain combines TRBV19 with TRBJ1-5, with D perhaps matching TRBD1 (5 bases). Trimming left V 7 bases short and J 6 bases short, with 19 bases between. The CDR3 has 15 amino acids. Germline V gene data show CDR1 as LNHDA and CDR2 as SQIVND (reference sequence). The CDR3 nucleotides are TGTGCCAGTACCCTAGAGGACACCCGGGGTCAGCCCCAGCATTTT. This translates into CASTLEDTRGQPQHF. Supplemented by reference TRBV19 and TRBJ1-5, the full variable domain reads DGGITQSPKYLFRKEGQNVTLSCEQNLNHDAMYWYRQDPGQGLRLIYYSQIVNDFQKGDIAEGYSVSREKKESFPLTVTSAQKNPTAFYLCASTLEDTRGQPQHFGDGTRLSIL.

The V gene is TRBV20-1, the J gene TRBJ1-5, with D possibly matching TRBD1 (5 bases). CDR3 length: 14 residues. The V end was cut by 3 bases, the J end by 6 bases, with 15 bases between. Per the germline V gene, CDR1 is DFQATT and CDR2 is SNEGSKA (reference sequence). CDR3 region: CSASGPGFSQPQHF. The CDR3 DNA sequence: TGCAGTGCTAGCGGGCCAGGGTTTTCTCAGCCCCAGCATTTT.

This clonotype came up a few times. The chain has TRBV7-3 and TRBJ2-1; D not resolved. Germline V gene lookup returns CDR1 SGHTA and CDR2 FQGTGA. Trimming removed 8 bases at V and 2 bases at J, with 7 bases between. The CDR3 spans 12 residues. The CDR3 sequence: CASGSPYNEQFF. CDR3 bases: TGTGCCAGCGGAAGCCCCTACAATGAGCAGTTCTTC.

The rearrangement uses TRBV7-2 and TRBJ2-1; D not certain. Trimming shortened V by 2 bases and J by 12 bases, and 23 bases separated the two germline ends. The CDR3 is 16 amino acids. The germline CDR1 and CDR2 sequences are SGHTA and FQGNSA. This chain's CDR3 is CASSLSAYYYNEVQFF. Here the CDR3 DNA reads TGTGCCAGCAGCTTATCGGCCTATTATTACAATGAGGTGCAGTTCTTC.

V is TRBV29-1 and J is TRBJ1-2; D perhaps matches TRBD1 (6 bases). Trimming removed 5 bases at V and 3 bases at J, with 19 bases between. The germline V gene has CDR1 SQVTM and CDR2 ANQGSEA. The CDR3 consists of 15 residues. The CDR3 here is CSVTPSGGRHYGYTF. CDR3 sequence (DNA): TGCAGCGTTACCCCCTCGGGGGGGCGACACTATGGCTACACCTTC. Variable domain in full (rest from reference TRBV29-1 and TRBJ1-2): SAVISQKPSRDICQRGTSLTIQCQVDSQVTMMFWYRQQPGQSLTLIATANQGSEATYESGFVIDKFPISRPNLTFSTLTVSNMSPEDSSIYLCSVTPSGGRHYGYTFGSGTRLTVV.

V usage is TRBV6-4 and J usage is TRBJ2-1, with D possibly matching TRBD2 (5 bases). Per germline, CDR1 MRHNA and CDR2 SNTAGT. The V and J ends lost 3 bases and 8 bases respectively, with 11 bases between them. The CDR3 loop spans 13 amino acids. For the CDR3, the DNA is TGTGCCAGCAGTGAAGGTTCGCGGGATGAGCAGTTCTTC. The encoded protein is CASSEGSRDEQFF.

This clonotype was counted only a few times. The chain uses TRBV20-1 and TRBJ1-2; no definite D call. The CDR3 sequence is 13 residues long. Trimming left V 4 bases short and J 1 base short, with 10 bases between. Germline V gene sequence: CDR1 DFQATT, CDR2 SNEGSKA (reference sequence). The CDR3 nucleotides are TGCAGTGCTAACACAGATTATAACTATGGCTACACCTTC. This encodes CSANTDYNYGYTF.

The chain joins TRBV20-1 to TRBJ2-1; D is uncertain. Germline CDR1 and CDR2: DFQATT and SNEGSKA (reference sequence). CDR3 length equals 11 residues. The germline V and J ends were trimmed by 0 bases and 9 bases, with 6 bases remaining between them. This chain's CDR3 is CSARDYIEQFF. The CDR3 DNA reads TGCAGTGCTAGAGACTATATTGAGCAGTTCTTC.

V gene TRBV29-1 combines with J gene TRBJ2-7, with D hard to call. V lost 1 base and J lost 1, with 8 bases in between. CDR3 length equals 13 residues. CDR1 is SQVTM, CDR2 ANQGSEA, per germline. The chain's CDR3 is CSVEGQYSYEQYF. In DNA, the CDR3 is TGCAGCGTTGAAGGCCAGTATTCCTACGAGCAGTACTTC.